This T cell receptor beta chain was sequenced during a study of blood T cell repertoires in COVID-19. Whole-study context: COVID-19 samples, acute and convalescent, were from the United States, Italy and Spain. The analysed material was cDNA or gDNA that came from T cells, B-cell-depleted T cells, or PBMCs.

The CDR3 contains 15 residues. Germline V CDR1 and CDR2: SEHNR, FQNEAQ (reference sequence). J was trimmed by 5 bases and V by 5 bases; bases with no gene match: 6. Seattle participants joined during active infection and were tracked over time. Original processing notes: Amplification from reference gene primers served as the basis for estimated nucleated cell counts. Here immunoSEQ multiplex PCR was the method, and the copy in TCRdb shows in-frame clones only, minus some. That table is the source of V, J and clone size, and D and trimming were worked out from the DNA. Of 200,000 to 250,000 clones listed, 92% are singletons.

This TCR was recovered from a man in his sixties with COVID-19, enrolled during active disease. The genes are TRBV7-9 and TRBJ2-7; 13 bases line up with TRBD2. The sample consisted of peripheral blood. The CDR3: CASSLTGTSGNEQYF. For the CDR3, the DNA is TGTGCCAGCAGCCTCACCGGGACTAGCGGGAACGAGCAGTACTTC.